These 22 T cell receptor beta chains originate from one sample sequenced in a study of blood T cell repertoires in COVID-19. Clones were sequenced by immunoSEQ multiplex PCR, and TCRdb holds only the in-frame ones, with some missing. Of hundreds of thousands of clones listed, approximately 81% are singletons. Specimen: peripheral blood. These receptors originate from a woman of 80 years or more with acute or convalescent COVID-19.

The CDR3 region has the DNA TGTGCCAGCAGTGAATTGGGACTGAATGAAAAACTGTTTTTT. Encoded protein: CASSELGLNEKLFF. The chain joins TRBV6-1 to TRBJ1-4; perhaps TRBD1 as D (5 bases). Germline V gene data show CDR1 as MNHNS and CDR2 as SASEGT. This CDR3 contains 14 residues. Trimming stripped 2 bases from V and 5 bases from J, with 9 bases between.

Concerning this clone itself: With a much larger clone just one base away, this may be a read error. Other DNA variants within this sample encode the same CDR3. The chain joins TRBV4-1 to TRBJ1-2, with no clear D. This CDR3 contains 13 residues. Germline CDR1 MGHRA, CDR2 YSYEKL. Trimming stripped 0 bases from V and 3 bases from J, with 5 bases between. CDR3 loop: CASSQESHYGYTF. In DNA, the CDR3 is TGCGCCAGCAGCCAAGAGAGCCACTATGGCTACACCTTC.

The CDR3 sequence: CATQGSNTEAFF. CDR3 bases: TGTGCCACACAGGGATCGAACACTGAAGCTTTCTTT. The V gene is TRBV6-6, the J gene TRBJ1-1; D might be TRBD1 (6 bases). CDR1 is MNHNY, CDR2 SVGAGI, per germline (reference sequence). This CDR3 spans 12 amino acids. V dropped 10 bases and J dropped 1 base, with 10 bases sitting between them.

The V and J genes are TRBV12-3 or TRBV12-4 and TRBJ2-3; no clear D gene. The V gene lost 3 bases and the J gene lost 5 bases, with 3 bases spanning the gap. CDR3 size: 11 residues. The CDR3, as DNA: TGTGCCAGCAGTTTCGGAGATACGCAGTATTTT. Translating gives CASSFGDTQYF.

CDR3 DNA: TGTGCCAGCAGCTTATTCAGGACAGTGAACGAGCAGTACTTC. It translates to CASSLFRTVNEQYF. The chain uses TRBV7-2 and TRBJ2-7, with D perhaps matching TRBD1 (6 bases). The CDR3 spans 14 residues. Germline CDR1 is SGHTA and CDR2 is FQGNSA. V gave up 2 bases and J gave up 5 bases, with 13 bases separating them.

This chain joins TRBV3-1 (or the pseudogene TRBV3-2) and TRBJ2-5; TRBD2 matches 12 bases. The CDR3 totals 15 residues. Trimming cost V 5 bases and J 5 bases; bases outside gene matches: 6. Germline V gives CDR1 LGHDT, CDR2 YNNKEL (reference sequence). This chain's CDR3 is CASSWLAGGLETQYF. The DNA for the CDR3 is TGTGCCAGCAGCTGGCTAGCGGGGGGGCTGGAGACCCAGTACTTC.

This clone has only a few counts. This rearrangement joins TRBV10-3 to TRBJ2-3; 8 nucleotides agree with TRBD2. Trimming at V came to 8 bases and at J to 2 bases, leaving 6 bases not matched to a gene. The CDR3 is 14 amino acids. CDR1 ENHRY and CDR2 SYGVKD come from the germline V gene. The CDR3 DNA reads TGTGCCATCGGCTCGCGGGGGGACACAGATACGCAGTATTTT. This translates into CAIGSRGDTDTQYF.

The rearrangement uses TRBV4-1 and TRBJ1-3; 8 nucleotides line up with TRBD1. This CDR3 has 16 amino acids. V gave up 1 base and J gave up 3 bases; unmatched junction bases: 5. From germline, CDR1 is MGHRA and CDR2 YSYEKL. This CDR3 reads CASSQGQGAGGNTIYF. CDR3 nucleotides: TGCGCCAGCAGCCAAGGCCAGGGGGCTGGTGGAAACACCATATATTTT.

This clone occurred once. One end of the junction varies from germline; a read error may be responsible. V gene TRBV18 combines with J gene TRBJ2-7; the match to TRBD1 covers 10 bases. CDR1 and CDR2 from the germline V gene are KGHSH and LQKENI. The CDR3 loop spans 15 amino acids. In DNA, the CDR3 is TGTGCCAGCTCCCCACGACAGGGGGCGACCTACGAGCAGTACTTC. Residues: CASSPRQGATYEQYF. Filled out from reference TRBV18 and TRBJ2-7, the complete variable domain reads NAGVMQNPRHLVRRRGQEARLRCSPMKGHSHVYWYRQLPEEGLKFMVYLQKENIIDESGMPKERFSAEFPKEGPSILRIQQVVRGDSAAYFCASSPRQGATYEQYFGPGTRLTVT.

J is TRBJ1-2 and V is TRBV20-1, with D uncertain. V was trimmed by 3 bases and J by 4 bases, leaving 6 bases between them. CDR1 and CDR2 from the germline V gene are DFQATT and SNEGSKA (reference sequence). This CDR3 region has 11 residues. CDR3 region: CSASPGYGYTF. CDR3 coding DNA: TGCAGTGCTAGCCCCGGCTATGGCTACACCTTC.

The chain uses TRBV28 and TRBJ1-1; D is unresolved. CDR1 and CDR2 (germline): MDHEN, SYDVKM. The CDR3 runs 13 residues. The ends were cut back, 3 bases at V and 3 bases at J, with 8 bases in the middle. CDR3 DNA: TGTGCCAGCAGTTTTGAGCGGTACACTGAAGCTTTCTTT. Its protein product is CASSFERYTEAFF.

This rearrangement joins TRBV7-2 to TRBJ2-7; TRBD2 aligns across 7 bases. The V gene's germline CDR1 is SGHTA and CDR2 FQGNSA. CDR3 size: 16 residues. V gave up 3 bases and J gave up 0 bases; unmatched junction bases: 8. Here the CDR3 reads CASSLLGGGFSYEQYF. CDR3 nucleotide sequence: TGTGCCAGCAGCTTGCTTGGGGGGGGGTTCTCCTACGAGCAGTACTTC.

This chain joins TRBV7-2 and TRBJ1-1; D is possibly TRBD1 (5 bases). The V end lost 2 bases, the J end lost 2 bases, and 15 bases lay between the germline ends. The germline V gene encodes CDR1 SGHTA and CDR2 FQGNSA. This CDR3 spans 16 amino acids. In DNA, the CDR3 is TGTGCCAGCAGCTTATTTTTGGCGACAGAAAACACTGAAGCTTTCTTT. Residues: CASSLFLATENTEAFF.

The chain combines TRBV7-9 with TRBJ1-2, with D perhaps TRBD1 (6 bases). There are 15 residues in the CDR3. Germline CDR1 and CDR2: SEHNR and FQNEAQ (reference sequence). V shed 5 bases and J shed 2 bases, with 15 bases lying between them. CDR3 in amino acids: CASSQGGGVNYGYTF. Here the CDR3 DNA reads TGTGCCAGCAGCCAAGGCGGGGGCGTAAACTATGGCTACACCTTC. Full variable domain (missing parts from reference TRBV7-9 and TRBJ1-2): DTGVSQNPRHKITKRGQNVTFRCDPISEHNRLYWYRQTLGQGPEFLTYFQNEAQLEKSRLLSDRFSAERPKGSFSTLEIQRTEQGDSAMYLCASSQGGGVNYGYTFGSGTRLTVV.

The chain uses TRBV11-3 and TRBJ2-2, with a possible D match to TRBD2 (5 bases). V lost 2 bases, J lost 5 bases, and 12 bases lay in between. This CDR3 spans 15 amino acids. Germline V CDR1 and CDR2: SGHNT, YENEEA. The DNA of the CDR3 is TGTGCCAGCAGCTTAAGTTCTAGCTGGACCGGGGAGCTGTTTTTT. Translation gives CASSLSSSWTGELFF.

The V and J genes are TRBV3-1 (or the pseudogene TRBV3-2) and TRBJ1-1, with TRBD1 matching 7 bases. Trimming removed 4 bases from V and 1 base from J; junction bases left unmatched: 3. Germline-derived CDR1 and CDR2 are LGHDT and YNNKEL (reference sequence). This CDR3 region has 14 residues. The CDR3 region is CASSLRDRNTEAFF. The CDR3 DNA reads TGTGCCAGCAGCCTCCGGGACAGGAACACTGAAGCTTTCTTT.

A single count supports this clone. This chain links TRBV7-9 with TRBJ1-2; the match to TRBD1 covers 7 bases. The CDR3 extends over 16 amino acids. Germline V gives CDR1 SEHNR, CDR2 FQNEAQ (reference sequence). V was clipped by 3 bases and J by 0 bases; unmatched bases: 7. The CDR3 DNA sequence: TGTGCCAGCAGCTTCGGCGGGACAGCCGCTAACTATGGCTACACCTTC. Translation gives CASSFGGTAANYGYTF. Complete variable domain (other parts from reference TRBV7-9 and TRBJ1-2): DTGVSQNPRHKITKRGQNVTFRCDPISEHNRLYWYRQTLGQGPEFLTYFQNEAQLEKSRLLSDRFSAERPKGSFSTLEIQRTEQGDSAMYLCASSFGGTAANYGYTFGSGTRLTVV.

This clone was seen a few times. The V gene is TRBV4-1, the J gene TRBJ1-6; maybe TRBD1 (5 bases). The V gene's germline CDR1 is MGHRA and CDR2 YSYEKL. Trimming removed 1 base at V and 7 bases at J, with 14 bases between. There are 16 residues in the CDR3. The CDR3 region is CASSQVPGLGNSPLHF. The CDR3 DNA follows: TGCGCCAGCAGCCAAGTACCAGGGCTAGGGAATTCACCCCTCCACTTT.

V gene TRBV7-6 combines with J gene TRBJ1-2; D uncertain. Germline values: CDR1 SGHVS, CDR2 FNYEAQ. Trimming shortened V by 1 base and J by 4 bases, and 13 bases separated the two germline ends. This CDR3 is built from 15 residues. The CDR3 DNA reads as TGTGCCAGCAGCTTAGGGGAAGGGAGAGGCTATGGCTACACCTTC. Translated: CASSLGEGRGYGYTF.

The V and J genes are TRBV30 and TRBJ1-2; 8 nucleotides align to TRBD1. This CDR3 region has 12 residues. V was clipped by 5 bases and J by 5 bases; unmatched bases: 4. Germline V gene sequence: CDR1 GTSNPN, CDR2 SVGIG (reference sequence). CDR3 region: CAWGTGTYGYTF. DNA for the CDR3: TGTGCCTGGGGGACAGGAACTTATGGCTACACCTTC.

The chain recombines TRBV7-8 with TRBJ2-7; 11 positions match TRBD2. V was clipped by 5 bases and J by 3 bases; unmatched bases: 3. The length of the CDR3 is 14 residues. Germline assignment: CDR1 SGHVS and CDR2 FQNEAQ. CDR3 DNA sequence: TGTGCCAGCAGCGTTAGCGGGGGGGGCTACGAGCAGTACTTC. This translates into CASSVSGGGYEQYF. Variable domain in full (rest from reference TRBV7-8 and TRBJ2-7): GAGVSQSPRYKVAKRGQDVALRCDPISGHVSLFWYQQALGQGPEFLTYFQNEAQLDKSGLPSDRFFAERPEGSVSTLKIQRTQQEDSAVYLCASSVSGGGYEQYFGPGTRLTVT.

This clone was seen a few times. The CDR3 sequence: CASSSGTGLYEQYF. The CDR3 DNA reads as TGCGCCAGCAGCTCCGGGACAGGGTTGTACGAGCAGTACTTC. This chain joins TRBV5-1 and TRBJ2-7, with 9 positions matching TRBD1. This CDR3 spans 14 amino acids. V gave up 3 bases and J gave up 4 bases; unmatched junction bases: 5. Germline CDR1 is SGHRS and CDR2 is YFSETQ.